Reported below is one TCR beta chain. Authors' methods: Reference gene primers were amplified, and this amplification served to estimate nucleated cell counts. Libraries were prepared by immunoSEQ multiplex PCR; TCRdb keeps only in-frame clonotypes and omits some of them. V and J calls and clone size are those listed in that table; D and trimming were worked out from the DNA. The sample lists under 250,000 clones; around four fifths were seen once. CDR3 size: 14 residues. Trimming pared 2 bases from V and 2 bases from J, leaving 7 bases between. The germline CDR1 and CDR2 sequences are SGHRS and YFSETQ. The data originate from a study of blood T cell repertoires in COVID-19. Study-level information: COVID-19 samples collected from the United States, Italy and Spain covered acute and convalescent phases. The analysed material was cDNA or gDNA that came from T cells, B-cell-depleted T cells, or PBMCs.

The source is a woman in her sixties or seventies with active or convalescent COVID-19. Sequencing used peripheral blood. The V call is TRBV5-1, the J call TRBJ1-4, with D tentatively TRBD1 (5 bases). The CDR3 loop is CASSFDSTNEKLFF. DNA of the CDR3: TGCGCCAGCAGCTTTGACAGTACTAATGAAAAACTGTTTTTT. Supplemented by reference TRBV5-1 and TRBJ1-4, the full variable domain reads KAGVTQTPRYLIKTRGQQVTLSCSPISGHRSVSWYQQTPGQGLQFLFEYFSETQRNKGNFPGRFSGRQFSNSRSEMNVSTLELGDSALYLCASSFDSTNEKLFFGSGTQLSVL.